This T cell receptor beta chain was found in a study of neurological immune-mediated disorders. The time point is: longitudinal time-point 1 (baseline). The unsorted libraries were produced from 2 million PBMCs held at -80 C. This CDR3 has 13 amino acids. V shed 8 bases and J shed 4 bases, with 14 bases lying between them. Per germline, CDR1 DFQATT and CDR2 SNEGSKA (reference sequence). General study results and limits: Multiple sclerosis patients had less TCR clonal expansion than even healthy controls, unlike HTLV-1-associated myelopathy.

The cDNA came from 5'RACE, which used 10-nucleotide random UMIs. TCRdb itself ran the 5' RACE reads through MiXCR, one entry per CDR3 protein. Of over 70,000 distinct CDR3 sequences listed, around 9.6% are singletons. The table lists this clonotype with many counts. Its target is not known. The rearrangement uses TRBV20-1 and TRBJ2-2, with D possibly TRBD2 on 6 matching bases. Sequencing was carried out using PBMCs. This clonotype was sampled from a man under 40 in good health. CDR3 sequence reads: CSSGGLLTGELFF. DNA for the CDR3: TGCAGTTCTGGGGGACTCCTCACCGGGGAGCTGTTTTTT.